This TCR beta chain was recorded in a study of blood T cell repertoires in COVID-19. Study at large: Researchers got acute and convalescent COVID-19 samples from the United States, Italy and Spain.

There are 11 residues in the CDR3. The V gene's germline CDR1 is GTSNPN and CDR2 SVGIG (reference sequence). Trimming removed 8 bases from V and 1 base from J, with 9 bases in between. Authors' data handling: Quantification of nucleated cells was approximated via reference gene primer amplification. Here immunoSEQ multiplex PCR was the method, and the copy in TCRdb shows in-frame clones only, minus some. The V and J calls and clone size are taken from that table; D and trimming were inferred from the DNA. The table shows some 150,000 clones, with roughly 90% occurring only once. The clonotype originates from a human donor in a cohort sampled during active COVID-19. Sequenced material: peripheral blood. The chain uses TRBV30 and TRBJ2-7; the D gene is possibly TRBD1 (5 bases). The CDR3: CALRQSYEQYF. CDR3 in DNA: TGTGCCCTCCGACAGTCCTACGAGCAGTACTTC. Full variable domain (outside the CDR3, taken from reference TRBV30 and TRBJ2-7): SQTIHQWPATLVQPVGSPLSLECTVEGTSNPNLYWYRQAAGRGLQLLFYSVGIGQISSEVPQNLSASRPQDRQFILSSKKLLLSDSGFYLCALRQSYEQYFGPGTRLTVT.